This entry is about one TCR beta chain. The CDR3 covers 14 residues. The germline V gene has CDR1 MGHDK and CDR2 SYGVNS. The V and J ends lost 6 bases and 1 base respectively, with 7 bases between them. This entry comes from a study of T cells in localized non-small cell lung cancer. The repertoire was sequenced with immunoSEQ multiplex PCR; TCRdb's copy has only in-frame clones and lacks some. The table lists some 1,800 clones, 36% of them singletons. The sequence was obtained from a female donor older than 55 with stage I lung adenocarcinoma. The chain combines TRBV25-1 with TRBJ1-6; perhaps TRBD1 as D (5 bases). The sample here was lung tumor tissue, taken before any cancer treatment. In DNA, the CDR3 is TGTGCCAGCAGAAGACAGTCCTATAATTCACCCCTCCACTTT. Its protein product is CASRRQSYNSPLHF.